Listed below are T cell receptor beta chains from one sample, sequenced in a study of OX40 agonist ivuxolimab in advanced cancers. Assay used: immunoSEQ multiplex PCR; TCRdb lists only in-frame clones, some missing. The data show 100,000 to 150,000 clones, approximately 92% seen once. Sequencing was performed on CD4+ or CD8+ T cells sorted from blood, taken in a trial of the OX40 agonist ivuxolimab. The receptors derive from an adult with an advanced solid tumor such as melanoma, head and neck, liver or kidney cancer. The CDR3 runs from the conserved cysteine through the conserved F or W. A D gene is named only where the DNA matches it firmly. Only part of the rows carry a size: once, few, many, or a class if the clone is expanded.

TRBJ2-5 | NA | NA | TRBV2 | CASLGIIGGWQTQYF | TGTGCCAGCCTTGGGATTATCGGGGGTTGGCAGACCCAGTACTTC
TRBJ1-1 | NA | NA | TRBV7-8 | CASREQGKVATEAFF | TGTGCCAGCAGGGAACAGGGAAAAGTGGCGACTGAAGCTTTCTTT
TRBJ2-3 | NA | NA | TRBV6-6 | CASSYSWSTDTQYF | TGTGCCAGCAGTTACTCCTGGTCGACCGATACGCAGTATTTT
TRBJ2-7 | NA | TRBD2 | TRBV30 | CAWSVLAGGLGEQYF | TGTGCCTGGAGTGTACTAGCGGGGGGGCTCGGGGAGCAGTACTTC
TRBJ2-1 | NA | TRBD2 | TRBV15 | CATSRGAGGTYNEQFF | TGTGCCACCAGCAGAGGGGCGGGGGGGACCTACAATGAGCAGTTCTTC
TRBJ2-1 | NA | NA | TRBV9 | CASSGIRVGGYNEQFF | TGTGCCAGCAGCGGAATCAGGGTCGGAGGTTACAATGAGCAGTTCTTC
TRBJ2-7 | once | TRBD1 | TRBV6-1 | CASSVDRGGEQYF | TGTGCCAGCAGTGTGGACAGGGGTGGCGAGCAGTACTTC
TRBJ2-3 | NA | NA | TRBV11-1 | CASSFLDTQYF | TGTGCCAGCAGCTTCTTGGATACGCAGTATTTT
TRBJ1-3 | once | NA | TRBV4-3 | CASSQNAGGNTIYF | TGCGCCAGCAGCCAGAACGCGGGTGGAAACACCATATATTTT
TRBJ2-1 | NA | NA | TRBV7-2 | CASSYISGFYNEQFF | TGTGCCAGCAGCTATATTAGCGGCTTCTACAATGAGCAGTTCTTC
TRBJ2-7 | NA | TRBD1 | TRBV16 | CASSQALRQGGEQYF | TGTGCCAGCAGCCAAGCATTAAGACAGGGCGGCGAGCAGTACTTC
TRBJ2-5 | NA | NA | TRBV7-2 | CASSRDLRETQYF | TGTGCCAGCAGCCGGGACTTGCGGGAGACCCAGTACTTC
TRBJ2-6 | NA | NA | TRBV11-3 | CASSLGGGSGANVLTF | TGTGCCAGCAGCTTAGGGGGCGGCTCTGGGGCCAACGTCCTGACTTTC
TRBJ1-4 | NA | TRBD1 | TRBV28 | CASHTGVGNEKLFF | TGTGCCAGCCATACAGGGGTCGGTAATGAAAAACTGTTTTTT
TRBJ2-4 | NA | TRBD1 | TRBV4-3 | CASSQTDRAGAKNIQYF | TGCGCCAGCAGCCAAACGGACAGGGCGGGGGCCAAAAACATTCAGTACTTC
TRBJ1-3 | NA | NA | TRBV18 | CASSPKGLSGNTIYF | TGTGCCAGCTCACCAAAGGGACTCTCTGGAAACACCATATATTTT
TRBJ1-5 | NA | NA | TRBV7-8 | CASSPKVGTGNQPQHF | TGTGCCAGCAGCCCTAAGGTGGGAACAGGCAATCAGCCCCAGCATTTT
TRBJ2-5 | NA | TRBD2 | TRBV6-5 | CASSYSASGAQETQYF | TGTGCCAGCAGTTACTCGGCTAGCGGTGCTCAAGAGACCCAGTACTTC
TRBJ2-5 | NA | TRBD1 | TRBV28 | CASSLRTGGGETQYF | TGTGCCAGCAGTTTAAGGACAGGGGGCGGAGAGACCCAGTACTTC
TRBJ2-3 | NA | NA | TRBV19 | CASSIDRSTDTQYF | TGTGCCAGTAGCATCGACAGGAGCACAGATACGCAGTATTTT
TRBJ1-6 | NA | NA | TRBV27 | CASSLSGFRTPLHF | TGTGCCAGCAGTTTATCGGGGTTCAGGACACCCCTCCACTTT
TRBJ1-6 | NA | TRBD1 | TRBV18 | CASSRQGSGAPSPLHF | TGTGCCAGCTCACGACAGGGGTCGGGTGCTCCCTCACCCCTCCACTTT
TRBJ2-1 | NA | TRBD2 | TRBV19 | CASSRWTSRVNEQFF | TGTGCCAGTAGTCGATGGACTAGCAGAGTGAATGAGCAGTTCTTC
TRBJ2-5 | once | NA | TRBV7-2 | CASSPLRETQYF | TGTGCCAGCAGCCCACTACGGGAGACCCAGTACTTC
TRBJ1-4 | NA | NA | TRBV7-8 | CASSLERRGLGELFF | TGTGCCAGCAGCTTAGAACGGAGGGGACTTGGTGAACTGTTTTTT
TRBJ1-5 | NA | NA | TRBV7-2 | CASSLGYNSNQPQHF | TGTGCCAGCAGCTTAGGGTACAATAGCAATCAGCCCCAGCATTTT
TRBJ1-2 | once | NA | TRBV4-3 | CASSQESVGEGNYGYTF | TGCGCCAGCAGCCAAGAATCAGTGGGGGAGGGTAACTATGGCTACACCTTC
TRBJ1-1 | NA | TRBD1 | TRBV7-9 | CASTRDRDTEAFF | TGTGCCAGCACCAGGGACAGAGACACTGAAGCTTTCTTT
TRBJ1-2 | NA | NA | TRBV7-2 | CASSDPHRDGYTF | TGTGCCAGCAGCGACCCACACAGGGACGGCTACACCTTC
TRBJ2-1 | NA | TRBD2 | TRBV25-1 | CASSEAGTSGYNEQFF | TGTGCCAGCAGTGAGGCCGGGACTAGCGGATACAATGAGCAGTTCTTC
TRBJ2-1 | NA | NA | TRBV19 | CASSTPEGGTSSSYNEQFF | TGTGCCAGTAGTACTCCGGAAGGCGGAACGTCGAGCTCCTACAATGAGCAGTTCTTC
TRBJ2-1 | NA | NA | TRBV2 | CASSATRGYNEQFF | TGTGCCAGCAGCGCTACGAGGGGGTACAATGAGCAGTTCTTC
TRBJ2-7 | NA | NA | TRBV7-9 | CASSLGLELGYEQYF | TGTGCCAGCAGCTTAGGATTAGAGTTGGGCTACGAGCAGTACTTC
TRBJ1-1 | NA | TRBD1 | TRBV29-1 | CSVDPGQGYTEAFF | TGCAGCGTCGACCCGGGACAGGGGTACACTGAAGCTTTCTTT
TRBJ1-4 | NA | NA | TRBV19 | CASNTGEVAVGEKLFF | TGTGCCAGTAACACCGGAGAAGTGGCAGTGGGGGAAAAACTGTTTTTT
TRBJ2-1 | NA | TRBD2 | TRBV29-1 | CSVGGGRAGENEQFF | TGCAGCGTTGGAGGCGGGAGGGCAGGTGAAAATGAGCAGTTCTTC
TRBJ2-7 | NA | NA | TRBV6-1 | CASMDPRQNYEQYF | TGTGCCAGCATGGACCCTCGGCAGAACTACGAGCAGTACTTC
TRBJ1-6 | few | NA | TRBV10-3 | CAISESTGDSPLHF | TGTGCCATCAGTGAGTCAACAGGAGATTCACCCCTCCACTTT
TRBJ1-1 | once | TRBD1 | TRBV15 | CATSRGIPPGQGASEAFF | TGTGCCACCAGCAGAGGAATACCCCCCGGACAGGGGGCCTCTGAAGCTTTCTTT
TRBJ2-1 | NA | NA | TRBV5-4 | CASSSGPADYNEQFF | TGTGCCAGCAGCTCGGGCCCCGCGGACTACAATGAGCAGTTCTTC
TRBJ1-4 | NA | TRBD1 | TRBV5-1 | CASSLEGQGNEKLFF | TGCGCCAGCAGCTTGGAGGGACAGGGTAATGAAAAACTGTTTTTT
TRBJ2-7 | NA | TRBD2 | TRBV7-2 | CASSSRDYREQYF | TGTGCCAGCAGCAGCCGGGACTATCGCGAGCAGTACTTC
TRBJ2-1 | NA | NA | TRBV28 | CASSLPSGGDNEQFF | TGTGCCAGCAGTCTTCCCAGTGGCGGGGACAATGAGCAGTTCTTC
TRBJ1-5 | NA | NA | TRBV10-2 | CASSKTLGYSNQPQHF | TGCGCCAGCAGTAAAACCCTGGGATATAGCAATCAGCCCCAGCATTTT
TRBJ2-6 | few | NA | TRBV6-5 | CASSYSSSGANVLTF | TGTGCCAGCAGTTACTCTAGCTCTGGGGCCAACGTCCTGACTTTC
TRBJ1-2 | NA | TRBD1 | TRBV11-2 | CASSFDRVGSGYTF | TGTGCCAGCAGCTTCGACAGGGTCGGGAGTGGCTACACCTTC
TRBJ2-1 | NA | TRBD2 | TRBV4-3 | CASSQDWGGRPTGNNEQFF | TGCGCCAGCAGCCAAGATTGGGGGGGACGGCCAACGGGGAACAATGAGCAGTTCTTC
TRBJ1-2 | NA | TRBD1 | TRBV7-3 | CASSLRGRQGEGYTF | TGTGCCAGCAGCTTAAGGGGGAGACAGGGAGAAGGCTACACCTTC
TRBJ2-7 | NA | NA | TRBV27 | CASTATVLSYEQYF | TGTGCCAGCACAGCGACAGTGTTATCCTACGAGCAGTACTTC
TRBJ2-1 | NA | NA | TRBV5-4 | CASSLGPSGLQGEQFF | TGTGCCAGCAGCTTGGGGCCCAGCGGGCTCCAGGGTGAGCAGTTCTTC